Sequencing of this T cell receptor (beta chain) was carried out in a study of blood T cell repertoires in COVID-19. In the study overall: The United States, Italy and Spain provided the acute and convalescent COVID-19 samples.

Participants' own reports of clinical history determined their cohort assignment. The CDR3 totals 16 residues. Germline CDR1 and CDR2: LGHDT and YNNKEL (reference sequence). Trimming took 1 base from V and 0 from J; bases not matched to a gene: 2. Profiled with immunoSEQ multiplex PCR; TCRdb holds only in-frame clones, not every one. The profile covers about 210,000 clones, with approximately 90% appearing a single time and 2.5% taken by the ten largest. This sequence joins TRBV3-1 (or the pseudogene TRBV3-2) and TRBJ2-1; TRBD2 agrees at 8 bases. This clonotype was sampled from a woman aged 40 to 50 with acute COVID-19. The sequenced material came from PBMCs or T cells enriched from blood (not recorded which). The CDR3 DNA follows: TGTGCCAGCAGCCAAGCGGCGGGAGGCTCCTACAATGAGCAGTTCTTC. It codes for CASSQAAGGSYNEQFF.